The clone carrying this T cell receptor beta chain appeared a few times. Its antigen is as yet unknown. This CDR3 is 15 amino acids long. Trimming at V came to 1 base and at J to 4 bases, leaving 5 bases not matched to a gene. Per the germline V gene, CDR1 is SGHAT and CDR2 is FQNNGV. The data are from a study of regulatory T cells in long-lasting Graves disease. Overall study findings and caveats: Samples came from peripheral blood alone, without thyroid tissue. The study found lower TCR diversity in persistent Graves' patients than in newly diagnosed ones.

The time point denotes: newly diagnosed GD, antithyroid drugs for less than 3 months. Isolated PBMC RNA provided the starting material for the TCR library. Arm-PCR of CDR3 regions with iRepertoire HTBI primers generated TCR beta libraries. Each CDR3 protein gets one entry after TCRdb re-called the multiplex PCR reads with MiXCR. The sample yields 350,000 to 500,000 distinct CDR3 sequences, about a sixth seen once. These data were also filed under a second study, of T cells in Graves' hyperthyroidism and ophthalmopathy. This second report adds: The primer set for the first-round RT-PCR of the TCR CDR3 was HTBI. Blood held most thyroid clonotypes expanded above 0.001 frequency.

The chain uses TRBV11-2 and TRBJ2-5, with 8 nucleotides matching TRBD1. Sequenced material: peripheral blood mononuclear cells (PBMCs), taken at new diagnosis, from a patient treated with antithyroid drugs. The TCR was taken from a woman aged 18-29 years with Graves disease. In DNA form, the CDR3 reads TGTGCCAGCAGCTTAGTCCCCAGGGGGCGAGAGACCCAGTACTTC. Its protein is CASSLVPRGRETQYF.